Below, 5 T cell receptor beta chains from the same sample are listed, as sequenced in a study of human T cells and chemical hapten exposure. One entry per CDR3 protein, called by TCRdb with MiXCR from the RACE reads. Altogether about 130,000 distinct CDR3 sequences are present, approximately 9.5% being singletons, with the ten largest covering about 2%. Specified time point: healthy volunteer bleed at 2 weeks. It was unfractionated whole blood from which total RNA was extracted. The specimen was whole blood. The receptors originated from a male donor in good health. Some clones in this sample may be carry-over from other donors' samples.

The table lists this clonotype with a few counts. The chain carries TRBV5-6 and TRBJ1-4; 7 positions match TRBD1. CDR3 size: 14 residues. The J segment lost 4 bases and the V segment lost 3 bases, leaving 3 bases of the junction unmatched. Germline V gene lookup returns CDR1 SGHDT and CDR2 YYEEEE. CDR3 sequence reads: CASSWGQINEKLFF. CDR3 sequence (DNA): TGTGCCAGCAGCTGGGGACAGATTAATGAAAAACTGTTTTTT.

This clonotype was observed at least ten times. The rearrangement links TRBV27 to TRBJ2-1, with D uncertain. V was cut by 0 bases and J by 9 bases, with 9 bases left in between. Germline assignment: CDR1 MNHEY and CDR2 SMNVEV (reference sequence). The CDR3 consists of 13 residues. CDR3 sequence: CASSLSRQSEQFF. For the CDR3, the DNA is TGTGCCAGCAGTTTATCTAGGCAGTCTGAGCAGTTCTTC.

Ten or more counts support this clonotype. The chain couples TRBV11-2 to TRBJ1-1, with TRBD1 identical over 7 bases. The CDR3 is 16 residues long. In germline, CDR1 is SGHAT, CDR2 FQNNGV. V shed 1 base and J 8 bases; nucleotides not matched to a gene: 13. The DNA of the CDR3 is TGTGCCAGCAGCTTAGCTCCGGGACAGCGAGGCACCGAAGCTTTCTTT. It is translated as CASSLAPGQRGTEAFF.

This clonotype has just a few counts. The genes are TRBV7-8 and TRBJ2-3; D call uncertain. The CDR3 sequence is 15 residues long. Germline CDR1 is SGHVS and CDR2 is FQNEAQ. V was shortened by 5 bases and J by 1 base, with 13 bases between the two germline ends. The CDR3 protein is CASSETGIRTDTQYF. The CDR3, as DNA: TGTGCCAGCAGCGAAACGGGCATCCGCACAGATACGCAGTATTTT.

On this clonotype: A much larger clone differs from this one at a single base, so this may be a read error. The chain is built from TRBV7-6 and TRBJ1-1, with unresolved D. The CDR3 is 13 residues long. The germline gives CDR1 SGHVS, CDR2 FNYEAQ. The CDR3 loop reads CASSSDLNAEAFF. CDR3 DNA sequence: TGTGCCAGCAGCTCGGACCTGAACGCTGAAGCTTTCTTT.